This TCR beta chain was observed in a study of cytomegalovirus exposure and HLA in healthy donors. Study background: Genetic ancestry analysis placed over 65% of the 300 to 400 donors that were genotyped in the Caucasian-associated cluster.

Everyone who donated was a healthy bone marrow donor. Remarks on this clone: Its antigen is as yet unknown.

Study-wide results and caveats: In a later analysis, HLA-associated TCR beta chains were more clonally expanded than equally common others. Rarity marked most TCR sequences, yet some public TCRs occurred in many donors.

PCR primers comprised 60 Vbeta and 13 Jbeta primers. Some clones are missing from TCRdb's copy, which holds only in-frame ones; the method was immunoSEQ multiplex PCR. Among some 99,000 clones listed, just under 70% were seen once. The length of the CDR3 is 16 residues. V lost 4 bases and J lost 7, with 19 bases in between. Per germline, CDR1 MNHEY and CDR2 SVGAGI. The sequencing input was PBMCs. The chain couples TRBV6-5 to TRBJ1-4, with D unresolved. The source is a woman aged 70-85 years in good health and CMV-seropositive. This chain's CDR3 is CASSSNWELAVEKLFF. The CDR3 coding sequence is TGTGCCAGCAGTTCAAATTGGGAGTTAGCAGTTGAAAAACTGTTTTTT.